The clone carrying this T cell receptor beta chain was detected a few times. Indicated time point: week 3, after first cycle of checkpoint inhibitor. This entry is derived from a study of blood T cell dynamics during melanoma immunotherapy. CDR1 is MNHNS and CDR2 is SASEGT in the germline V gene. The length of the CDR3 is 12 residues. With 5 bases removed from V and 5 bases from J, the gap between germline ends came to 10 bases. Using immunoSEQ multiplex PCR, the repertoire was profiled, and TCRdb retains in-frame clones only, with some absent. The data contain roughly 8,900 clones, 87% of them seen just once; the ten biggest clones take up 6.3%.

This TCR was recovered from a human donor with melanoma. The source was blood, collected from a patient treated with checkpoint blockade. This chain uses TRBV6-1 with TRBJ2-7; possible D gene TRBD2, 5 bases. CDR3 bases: TGTGCCAGCAGTATTAGCGTCCACGAGCAGTACTTC. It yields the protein CASSISVHEQYF.